What follows describes a single T cell receptor beta chain. Its antigen is unidentified. Prepared libraries of TCR beta cDNA carried unique molecular identifiers. TCRdb re-derived calls from the PCR reads in MiXCR, one entry per CDR3 protein. The sample consists of hundreds of thousands of distinct CDR3 sequences, approximately 45% of them appearing once. The data originate from a study of post-analysis software for immune sequencing data. Study-level background: Relapsing-remitting, secondary progressive and progressive-relapsing courses of multiple sclerosis were included.

Study results and caveats: Normalized Chao1 diversity in multiple sclerosis patients fell significantly below that of controls. Same-batch samples co-clustered strongly by F measure.

The material sequenced was blood. This TCR came from a girl aged 10 to 17 with multiple sclerosis.

The CDR3 sequence: CASTRGTGQGAYGYTF. DNA for the CDR3: TGTGCCAGCACCCGGGGGACAGGACAGGGAGCCTATGGCTACACCTTC. The V call is TRBV6-1, the J call TRBJ1-2, with TRBD1 matching 8 bases. The CDR3 is 16 residues long. After removal of 7 bases from V and 4 bases from J, the junction contained 14 bases not matched to a gene. The germline V gene encodes CDR1 MNHNS and CDR2 SASEGT.